The entry below describes one T cell receptor beta chain. What it binds is unknown. The data are from a study of T cells in narcolepsy. Sequencing used immunoSEQ multiplex PCR; TCRdb keeps in-frame clones, though not all of them. This table holds tens of thousands of clones, about 85% found once. Regarding the study as a whole: Reportedly, autoreactive clonotypes were serially detected in patients' blood but not controls'.

V dropped 5 bases and J dropped 5; count of bases not matched to a gene: 6. CDR1 and CDR2 from the germline V gene are SGHNT and YENEEA. The CDR3 is 14 residues long. Material for sequencing was CD45RA- memory CD4+ T cells from PBMCs. The sequence derives from a human donor with narcolepsy. This chain joins TRBV11-3 and TRBJ2-3, with TRBD2 matching 8 bases. The CDR3 region has the DNA TGTGCCAGCAGCCCTTACGGGGGGGTAGATACGCAGTATTTT. Translating gives CASSPYGGVDTQYF.